Here is one T cell receptor (beta chain) with its context. Germline CDR1 and CDR2: LGHNA and YSLEER. The CDR3 has 15 amino acids. The germline V and J ends were trimmed by 1 base and 7 bases, with 14 bases remaining between them. In the original workflow: Reference gene primer amplification gave estimated nucleated cell counts. TCRdb's copy holds only in-frame clones and misses some; the assay was immunoSEQ multiplex PCR. V, J and clone size are taken as reported in that table, and D and trimming were inferred from the DNA itself. The profile shows tens of thousands of clones, roughly 80% of them singletons. The data are from a study of blood T cell repertoires in COVID-19. Study-level information: PBMCs, B-cell-depleted T cells, or T cells provided the cDNA or gDNA that made up the material.

The TCR was taken from a man aged 45-60 years with COVID-19, enrolled during active disease. Sequencing was done on a sample of peripheral blood. The chain carries TRBV4-3 and TRBJ1-5; tentative D call: TRBD1 (6 bases). In DNA, the CDR3 is TGCGCCAGCAGCCAAGGGAGGGGGGGGGAACAGCCCCAGCATTTT. This translates into CASSQGRGGEQPQHF.